Included here is one T cell receptor (beta chain) sequence, with context. The data stem from a study of blood T cell repertoires in COVID-19. About the study: The study drew acute and convalescent COVID-19 samples from the United States, Italy and Spain. Sample material is recorded as cDNA or gDNA derived from T cells, B-cell-depleted T cells, or PBMCs.

Per the study methods: Reference gene primer amplification gave nucleated cell count estimates. The data were produced by immunoSEQ multiplex PCR, yet TCRdb's version contains in-frame clones alone and is incomplete. That table supplies the V and J calls and clone size; D and trimming were determined from the DNA. Of about 140,000 clones in the sample, less than 85% are singletons; the top ten hold under 9.5%. J was trimmed by 0 bases and V by 2 bases; bases with no gene match: 1. The germline CDR1 and CDR2 sequences are MNHEY and SMNVEV (reference sequence). CDR3 length: 15 residues. Sequencing used peripheral blood. The chain is built from TRBV27 and TRBJ2-1; TRBD1 matches 7 bases. The receptor was derived from a woman of 80 years or more in a cohort sampled during active or convalescent COVID-19. The CDR3 here is CASSLRGPSYNEQFF. The CDR3 DNA is TGTGCCAGCAGTTTAAGGGGGCCCTCCTACAATGAGCAGTTCTTC.